These 27 T cell receptor beta chains were sequenced from one sample in a study of radiation and T cells in renal cell carcinoma. Time point noted: blood 4 weeks post-SBRT, at nephrectomy. This sample's treatment: 15 Gy SBRT to primary tumor, nephrectomy 4 weeks later. Here immunoSEQ multiplex PCR was the method, and the copy in TCRdb shows in-frame clones only, minus some. This sample has 150,000 to 200,000 clones; 88% occur once, and the top ten carry roughly 12%. The sample was blood, taken from a patient whose treatment included radiotherapy and nephrectomy. The receptor source for this set is a woman aged 45 to 65 with renal cell carcinoma.

This clone showed up just a few times. V and J are TRBV29-1 and TRBJ2-1; weak D call: TRBD2 (5 bases). CDR1 is SQVTM, CDR2 ANQGSEA, per germline. This CDR3 contains 14 residues. V was trimmed by 4 bases and J by 1 base, leaving 11 bases between them. DNA for the CDR3: TGCAGCGTTGGTGAGACGGGGTCCTACAATGAGCAGTTCTTC. As protein: CSVGETGSYNEQFF.

The V and J genes are TRBV4-1 and TRBJ2-3, with a weak D call TRBD1 (6 bases). Germline V lookup: CDR1 MGHRA, CDR2 YSYEKL. The CDR3 spans 18 residues. V was shortened by 3 bases and J by 1 base, with 20 bases between the two germline ends. CDR3 nucleotide sequence: TGCGCCAGCAGCCACGTTCGGGACACGTACATAGGCACAGATACGCAGTATTTT. Its translation: CASSHVRDTYIGTDTQYF.

This chain links TRBV2 with TRBJ2-4; unclear D gene. The CDR3 totals 14 residues. V was shortened by 4 bases and J by 5 bases, with 12 bases between the two germline ends. Germline values: CDR1 SNHLY, CDR2 FYNNEI. The CDR3 sequence is CASSGQPGQNIQYF. CDR3 bases: TGTGCCAGCAGTGGCCAACCGGGCCAAAACATTCAGTACTTC.

The chain uses TRBV5-4 and TRBJ2-3; D remains ambiguous. CDR1 and CDR2 (germline): SGHNT, YYREEE (reference sequence). V lost 4 bases and J 3 bases, leaving 12 bases between the germline ends. This CDR3 has 14 residues. The CDR3 protein is CASSVSWRTDTQYF. In nucleotides, the CDR3 is TGTGCCAGCAGCGTTTCTTGGCGGACAGATACGCAGTATTTT.

In its sample, this clone was seen a few times. The CDR3 nucleotides read TGTGCCAGCAGCGCAGAGACGGAGAACACTGAAGCTTTCTTT. Protein sequence: CASSAETENTEAFF. This rearrangement joins TRBV13 to TRBJ1-1; D gene unclear. The V end was cut by 5 bases, the J end by 1 base, with 11 bases between. The CDR3 spans 14 residues. Per germline, CDR1 PRHDT and CDR2 FYEKMQ (reference sequence). Using reference TRBV13 and TRBJ1-1 for the parts outside the CDR3, the full variable domain is AAGVIQSPRHLIKEKRETATLKCYPIPRHDTVYWYQQGPGQDPQFLISFYEKMQSDKGSIPDRFSAQQFSDYHSELNMSSLELGDSALYFCASSAETENTEAFFGQGTRLTVV.

The genes are TRBV21-1 and TRBJ2-5; no check of the table's D call, TRBD2, against the DNA was made. TRBV21-1 is a pseudogene segment. The CDR3 has 23 amino acids. CDR3 loop: CASSPEPFCAPGTSSRGRETQYF. CDR3 nucleotides: TGTGCCAGCAGCCCCGAGCCCTTTTGTGCCCCCGGGACATCTTCCCGCGGGAGAGAGACCCAGTACTTC.

CDR3: CASRRDTSSYNSPLHF. The CDR3, as DNA: TGTGCCAGCAGACGGGACACTAGCTCCTATAATTCACCCCTCCACTTT. The chain couples TRBV2 to TRBJ1-6; a possible D gene is TRBD1 (6 bases). The CDR3 is 16 amino acids. Germline loops: CDR1 SNHLY, CDR2 FYNNEI. Trimming removed 6 bases from V and 0 bases from J, with 12 bases in between.

This clone was seen more than once but under ten times. The V gene is TRBV14, the J gene TRBJ2-3; 13 positions match TRBD2. The trim removed 4 bases at V and 4 bases at J, leaving 2 bases unmatched. The CDR3 extends over 15 amino acids. CDR1 and CDR2 (germline): SGHDN, FVKESK. The CDR3 protein is CASSRTSGGADTQYF. The DNA for the CDR3 is TGTGCCAGCAGCCGTACTAGCGGGGGGGCAGATACGCAGTATTTT.

This sequence joins TRBV29-1 and TRBJ1-2, with D tentatively TRBD1 (6 bases). The CDR3 length is 13 residues. Germline CDR1 and CDR2: SQVTM and ANQGSEA. Trimming cost V 1 base and J 7 bases, with 13 bases left between them. The CDR3 DNA reads as TGCAGCGTTGAAGGGGCAGGGGATTTTGGCTACACCTTC. Residues: CSVEGAGDFGYTF.

This chain connects TRBV15 to TRBJ1-6; 8 bases fit TRBD1. The V gene end was trimmed by 11 bases and the J gene end by 7 bases; junction bases not matched to a gene: 16. Germline V gene sequence: CDR1 LNHNV, CDR2 YYDKDF (reference sequence). The CDR3 runs 16 residues. As DNA, the CDR3 is TGTGCCGCCGGCCGGGGCAGGGGGCTCTTAAATTCACCCCTCCACTTT. Its translation is CAAGRGRGLLNSPLHF.

The chain is built from TRBV11-3 and TRBJ2-2; tentative D call: TRBD2 (5 bases). Germline-derived CDR1 and CDR2 are SGHNT and YENEEA. The CDR3 totals 15 residues. V gave up 5 bases and J gave up 2 bases, with 12 bases separating them. CDR3 loop: CASSRGLGNTGELFF. Written as DNA, the CDR3 is TGTGCCAGCAGCCGCGGACTGGGTAACACCGGGGAGCTGTTTTTT.

The chain is built from TRBV6-5 and TRBJ1-3; 7 nucleotides align to TRBD1. The CDR3 consists of 16 residues. V shed 0 bases and J 3 bases; nucleotides not matched to a gene: 5. Germline V gene lookup returns CDR1 MNHEY and CDR2 SVGAGI. The CDR3 sequence is CASSYSFRDSGNTIYF. CDR3 coding DNA: TGTGCCAGCAGTTACTCGTTTCGGGACAGTGGAAACACCATATATTTT.

The chain recombines TRBV6-6 with TRBJ2-7; TRBD1 aligns across 10 bases. The CDR3 consists of 14 residues. V was pared by 5 bases and J by 3 bases, with 4 bases of the junction left unmatched. Germline V gene sequence: CDR1 MNHNY, CDR2 SVGAGI (reference sequence). The CDR3 sequence is CASSARTGGYEQYF. The CDR3 DNA follows: TGTGCCAGCAGTGCCCGGACAGGGGGCTACGAGCAGTACTTC.

In this sample, this clone turned up a few times. The genes are TRBV6-1 and TRBJ1-1, with unresolved D. The V end was cut by 6 bases, the J end by 0 bases, with 11 bases between. Germline values: CDR1 MNHNS, CDR2 SASEGT. The CDR3 totals 14 residues. DNA of the CDR3: TGTGCCAGCAGGGACGGCCCAATGAACACTGAAGCTTTCTTT. It encodes CASRDGPMNTEAFF.

Worth noting for this clone: Other DNA variants within this sample encode the same CDR3. The genes are TRBV7-9 and TRBJ2-1, with no clear D. The germline V gene has CDR1 SEHNR and CDR2 FQNEAQ (reference sequence). V was cut by 6 bases and J by 5 bases, with 2 bases left in between. The CDR3 loop spans 10 amino acids. CDR3 in DNA: TGTGCCAGCAGTCACAATGAGCAGTTCTTC. It is translated as CASSHNEQFF. The full variable domain, rest sourced from reference TRBV7-9 and TRBJ2-1, is DTGVSQNPRHKITKRGQNVTFRCDPISEHNRLYWYRQTLGQGPEFLTYFQNEAQLEKSRLLSDRFSAERPKGSFSTLEIQRTEQGDSAMYLCASSHNEQFFGPGTRLTVL.

The chain joins TRBV30 to TRBJ1-2, with a weak D call TRBD1 (6 bases). V lost 3 bases and J lost 14, with 13 bases in between. CDR3 length equals 10 residues. Germline V gene sequence: CDR1 GTSNPN, CDR2 SVGIG (reference sequence). CDR3 region: CAWRDGGLTF. CDR3 nucleotides: TGTGCCTGGAGGGACGGGGGGCTAACCTTC.

The chain joins TRBV27 to TRBJ1-4; 10 nucleotides line up with TRBD1. Per the germline V gene, CDR1 is MNHEY and CDR2 is SMNVEV (reference sequence). The CDR3 spans 17 residues. The junction had 17 bases not matched to a gene; V was cut back by 5 bases and J by 11 bases. CDR3 DNA: TGTGCCAGCAGTCCGATTCGGGACAGGGGATGGGAGGGGAAACTGTTTTTT. As protein: CASSPIRDRGWEGKLFF.

This chain connects TRBV5-6 to TRBJ2-1; 11 bases match TRBD2. This CDR3 is built from 16 residues. V dropped 4 bases and J dropped 3; count of bases not matched to a gene: 6. From germline, CDR1 is SGHDT and CDR2 YYEEEE. This chain's CDR3 is CASSILAGGHYNEQFF. As DNA, the CDR3 is TGTGCCAGCAGCATTCTAGCGGGGGGCCACTACAATGAGCAGTTCTTC.

The rearrangement joins TRBV19 to TRBJ1-5; the D gene is possibly TRBD1 (5 bases). V lost 2 bases to trimming and J lost 3 bases, with 14 bases between them. The CDR3 has 16 amino acids. CDR1 is LNHDA, CDR2 SQIVND, per germline (reference sequence). CDR3 DNA: TGTGCCAGTAGTATAATGGGGGTCGGGACCAATCAGCCCCAGCATTTT. Protein product: CASSIMGVGTNQPQHF.

V gene TRBV13 combines with J gene TRBJ2-1, with TRBD2 identical over 12 bases. CDR3 length equals 15 residues. From germline, CDR1 is PRHDT and CDR2 FYEKMQ (reference sequence). V lost 3 bases to trimming and J lost 12 bases; unmatched junction nucleotides: 9. The DNA for the CDR3 is TGTGCCAGCAGCTTCTGGACTAGCGGGGAAGTTGGGCAGTTCTTC. It translates to CASSFWTSGEVGQFF.

This sequence joins TRBV5-5 and TRBJ2-7; the D is unclear. Germline CDR1 reads SGHKS; CDR2 reads YYEKEE (reference sequence). This CDR3 has 13 amino acids. The V and J ends lost 4 bases and 6 bases respectively, with 14 bases between them. The CDR3 DNA follows: TGTGCCAGCAGCACCCCCGGTCGGTCCGAGCAGTACTTC. This translates into CASSTPGRSEQYF.

This clone was detected once. The rearrangement links TRBV10-3 to TRBJ2-7, with 8 bases matching TRBD2. In germline, CDR1 is ENHRY, CDR2 SYGVKD. This CDR3 is 16 amino acids long. With V trimmed by 0 bases and J by 4 bases, 8 bases remained unmatched. The CDR3 DNA follows: TGTGCCATCAGTGAGTCGGAAGCGGGGGCCGGATACGAGCAGTACTTC. Its protein product is CAISESEAGAGYEQYF.

CDR3 coding DNA: TGTGCCAGCAGCTTGGGTGAGGGGGCTCCCTATGGCTACACCTTC. As protein: CASSLGEGAPYGYTF. V gene TRBV5-8 combines with J gene TRBJ1-2; 7 bases match TRBD1. CDR1 and CDR2 (germline): SGHTS, YDEGEE. Germline trimming cut 0 bases from V and 4 bases from J; bases unmatched to any gene: 6. The CDR3 is 15 residues long.

In the case of this clone: Other DNA variants within this sample encode the same CDR3. The chain is built from TRBV18 and TRBJ2-2; D call uncertain. Trimming cost V 3 bases and J 0 bases, with 2 bases left between them. Germline lookup yields CDR1 KGHSH and CDR2 LQKENI. There are 13 residues in the CDR3. The CDR3 nucleotides are TGTGCCAGCTCACCCCCGAACACCGGGGAGCTGTTTTTT. As protein: CASSPPNTGELFF.

The chain combines TRBV5-1 with TRBJ2-1; TRBD2 matches at 7 bases. Germline loops: CDR1 SGHRS, CDR2 YFSETQ. CDR3 length: 14 residues. V was clipped by 0 bases and J by 7 bases; unmatched bases: 4. The CDR3 DNA is TGCGCCAGCAGCTTGGCCGCCGGGAGGAATGAGCAGTTCTTC. This sequence encodes CASSLAAGRNEQFF.

This chain links TRBV11-1 with TRBJ2-6; D is unclear. Germline assignment: CDR1 SGHAT and CDR2 FQDESV (reference sequence). Trimming left V 2 bases short and J 1 base short, with 6 bases between. CDR3 length: 15 amino acids. Written as DNA, the CDR3 is TGTGCCAGCAGCTTATTCGTTTCTGGGGCCAACGTCCTGACTTTC. Translating gives CASSLFVSGANVLTF.

This chain uses TRBV19 with TRBJ2-7; 8 positions match TRBD1. Germline values: CDR1 LNHDA, CDR2 SQIVND (reference sequence). The CDR3 spans 15 residues. After removal of 2 bases from V and 4 bases from J, the junction contained 7 bases not matched to a gene. In nucleotides, the CDR3 is TGTGCCAGTAGTATATCCGGGACAGGTTCTTACGAGCAGTACTTC. Translated, it gives CASSISGTGSYEQYF.